The following is a T cell receptor beta chain sequence with its context. Per the germline V gene, CDR1 is SGHRS and CDR2 is YFSETQ. The CDR3 length is 16 residues. V was pared by 3 bases and J by 3 bases, with 6 bases of the junction left unmatched. This specimen comes from a study of blood T cell repertoires in COVID-19. In the study's own analysis: Scientists estimated how many nucleated cells there were by amplifying reference gene primers. Produced via immunoSEQ multiplex PCR; TCRdb's table is partial and in-frame only. Clonal size and the V and J genes are those of that table, whereas D and trimming came from the DNA. The sample holds about 160,000 clones, 84% seen once. Donors in Cohort 3 who had recovered were those with two negative PCRs, healthcare professional clearance, or resolution of their symptoms.

This chain connects TRBV5-1 to TRBJ2-2; the match to TRBD1 covers 9 bases. The TCR originated in a man aged 45 to 65 who had recovered from COVID-19. Sequencing used PBMCs or T cells enriched from blood (not recorded which). As DNA, the CDR3 is TGCGCCAGCAGCTCTCGGGACAGGGTCTACACCGGGGAGCTGTTTTTT. This translates into CASSSRDRVYTGELFF.